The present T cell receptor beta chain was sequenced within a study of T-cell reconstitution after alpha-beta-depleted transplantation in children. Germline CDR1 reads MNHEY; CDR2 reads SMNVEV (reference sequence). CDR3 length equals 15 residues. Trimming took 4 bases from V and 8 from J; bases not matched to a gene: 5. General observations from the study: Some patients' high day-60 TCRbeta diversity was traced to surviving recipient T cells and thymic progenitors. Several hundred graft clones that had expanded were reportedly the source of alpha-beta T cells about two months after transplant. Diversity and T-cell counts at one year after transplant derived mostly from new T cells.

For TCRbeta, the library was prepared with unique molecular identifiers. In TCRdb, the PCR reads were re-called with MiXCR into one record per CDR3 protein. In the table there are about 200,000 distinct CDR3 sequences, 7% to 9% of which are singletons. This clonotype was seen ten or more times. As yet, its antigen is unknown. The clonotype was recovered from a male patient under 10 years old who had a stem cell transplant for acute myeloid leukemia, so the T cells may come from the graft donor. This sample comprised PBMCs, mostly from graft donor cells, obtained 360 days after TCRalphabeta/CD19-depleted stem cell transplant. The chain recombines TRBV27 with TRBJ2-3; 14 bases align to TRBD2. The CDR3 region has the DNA TGTGCCAGCAGTTACGGGACTAGCGGGAGAAGTACGCAGTATTTT. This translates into CASSYGTSGRSTQYF.